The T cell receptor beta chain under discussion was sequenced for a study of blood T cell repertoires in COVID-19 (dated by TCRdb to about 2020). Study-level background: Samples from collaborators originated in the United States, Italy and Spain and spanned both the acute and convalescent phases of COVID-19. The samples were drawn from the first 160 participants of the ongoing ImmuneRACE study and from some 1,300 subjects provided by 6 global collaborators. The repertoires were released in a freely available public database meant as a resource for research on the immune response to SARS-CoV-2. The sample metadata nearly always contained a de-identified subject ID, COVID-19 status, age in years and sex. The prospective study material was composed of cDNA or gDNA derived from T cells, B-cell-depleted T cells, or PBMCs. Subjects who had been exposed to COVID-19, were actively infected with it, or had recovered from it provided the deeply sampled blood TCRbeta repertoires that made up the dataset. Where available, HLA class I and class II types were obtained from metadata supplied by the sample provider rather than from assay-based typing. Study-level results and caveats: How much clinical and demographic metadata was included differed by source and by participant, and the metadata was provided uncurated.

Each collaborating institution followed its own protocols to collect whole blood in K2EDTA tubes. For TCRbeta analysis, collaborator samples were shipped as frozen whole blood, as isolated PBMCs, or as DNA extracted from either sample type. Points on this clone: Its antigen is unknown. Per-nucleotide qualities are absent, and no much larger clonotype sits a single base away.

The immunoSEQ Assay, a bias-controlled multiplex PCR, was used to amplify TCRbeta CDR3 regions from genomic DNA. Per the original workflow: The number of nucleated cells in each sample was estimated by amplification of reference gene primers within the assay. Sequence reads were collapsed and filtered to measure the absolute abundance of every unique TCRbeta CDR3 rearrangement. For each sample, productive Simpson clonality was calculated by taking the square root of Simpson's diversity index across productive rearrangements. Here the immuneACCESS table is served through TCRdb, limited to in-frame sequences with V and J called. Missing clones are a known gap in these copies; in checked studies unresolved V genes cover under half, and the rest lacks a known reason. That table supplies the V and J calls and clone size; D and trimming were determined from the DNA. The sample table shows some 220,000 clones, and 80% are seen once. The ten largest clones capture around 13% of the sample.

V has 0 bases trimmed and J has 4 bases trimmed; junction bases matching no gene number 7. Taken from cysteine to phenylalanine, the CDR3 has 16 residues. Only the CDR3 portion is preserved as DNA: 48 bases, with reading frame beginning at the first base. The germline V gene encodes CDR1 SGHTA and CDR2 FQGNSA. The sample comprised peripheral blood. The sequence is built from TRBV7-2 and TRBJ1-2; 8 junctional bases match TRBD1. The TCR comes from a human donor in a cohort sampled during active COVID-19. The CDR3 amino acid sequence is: CASSLAGTGLSYGYTF. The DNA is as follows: TGTGCCAGCAGCTTAGCGGGGACAGGCTTATCCTATGGCTACACCTTC.